The source of this TCR beta chain is a study of cytomegalovirus exposure and HLA in healthy donors. The study, taken as a whole, reports: Sequencing likely caused a cluster of highly shared sequence variants. A few chains tied to CMV proved CMV antigen-specific in vitro. At a 0.05 false discovery rate, a later analysis found 18,000 or so TCR beta sequences to be associated with HLA alleles. Several of the most significant clusters appeared, in a later analysis, to be linked to common viral pathogens.

The primer mix had 60 Vbeta and 13 Jbeta primers. Measured with immunoSEQ multiplex PCR; TCRdb has only the in-frame clones, and not every one. This sample has about 77,000 clones, with about 73% found just once. There are 14 residues in the CDR3. V lost 5 bases and J 8 bases, leaving 16 bases between the germline ends. From germline, CDR1 is PRHDT and CDR2 FYEKMQ (reference sequence). With respect to this clone: Its antigen is not identified.

The receptor's source is a man aged 40-55 years in good health and CMV-seronegative. Sequenced sample: PBMCs. This chain links TRBV13 with TRBJ2-4; TRBD2 is a possible D gene (6 bases). The chain's CDR3 is CASSQAGTGDIQYF. CDR3 DNA sequence: TGTGCCAGCAGCCAGGCCGGGACGGGAGACATTCAGTACTTC.